This section outlines one T cell receptor (beta chain) sequence together with its context. Its target is unknown. Germline CDR1 reads MGHRA; CDR2 reads YSYEKL. The CDR3 totals 18 residues. V gave up 0 bases and J gave up 2 bases, with 18 bases separating them. The data are from a study of tumor and adjacent non-tumor tissue in lung cancer. Study-wide context: Some 4.2 million productive TCRbeta reads were obtained per sample on average.

The library came from three nested PCR rounds adapted from ARM-PCR protocols. TCRdb independently ran MiXCR on the multiplex PCR reads; one entry per CDR3 protein. Of fewer than 130,000 distinct CDR3 sequences detected, under 90% appear once; the ten largest clones hold around 21%. This sample's RNA came from whole unsorted tissue. Whole-study findings and limits: In normal lung, the top 100 clones were significantly more dominant than in tumor.

Source material: lung tumor tissue. V and J are TRBV4-1 and TRBJ2-3, with unresolved D. The sequence was obtained from a man between 65 and 85 years old with non-small cell lung cancer. The CDR3 spells CASSQEFGSEAITDTQYF. The CDR3 DNA sequence: TGCGCCAGCAGCCAAGAATTCGGCAGCGAGGCAATCACAGATACGCAGTATTTT.